This T cell receptor beta chain came from a study of early T cells in non-severe SARS-CoV-2 infection. Whole-study context: It was bulk RNA from unsorted whole blood that was sequenced, and the chains were unpaired.

Notes on the study in general: VDJdb matching favored anti-spike CD8 responses, missing private and CD4 specificities.

This clonotype showed up just a few times. The antigen remains unidentified. Germline-derived CDR1 and CDR2 are MNHEY and SMNVEV (reference sequence). The CDR3 is 14 residues long. Trimming stripped 6 bases from V and 2 bases from J, with 10 bases between. Unique molecular identifiers tagged individual cDNA molecules. One entry per CDR3 protein results from TCRdb running MiXCR on the 5' RACE reads. Here the sample spans tens of thousands of distinct CDR3 sequences, 4.5% to 7% being singletons. Material: whole blood. The genes are TRBV27 and TRBJ1-4, with D possibly matching TRBD1 (5 bases). This sequence was found in an adult who was a healthcare worker with PCR-confirmed SARS-CoV-2 infection or an uninfected control (not recorded which). This CDR3 is CASRAGNTNEKLFF. Written as DNA, the CDR3 is TGTGCCAGCAGAGCAGGGAACACTAATGAAAAACTGTTTTTT.